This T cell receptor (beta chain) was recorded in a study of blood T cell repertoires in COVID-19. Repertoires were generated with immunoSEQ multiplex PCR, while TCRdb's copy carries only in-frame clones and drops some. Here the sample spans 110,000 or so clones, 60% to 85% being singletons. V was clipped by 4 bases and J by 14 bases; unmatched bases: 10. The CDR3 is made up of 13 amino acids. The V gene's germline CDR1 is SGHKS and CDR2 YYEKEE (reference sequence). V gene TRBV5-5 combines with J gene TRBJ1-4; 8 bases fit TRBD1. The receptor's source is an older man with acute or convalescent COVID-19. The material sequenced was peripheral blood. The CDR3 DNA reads TGTGCCAGCAGCGTGGGACAGGCCAGCTTCCTGTTTTTT. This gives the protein CASSVGQASFLFF.